The sequence of this T cell receptor beta chain was determined in a study of CD8 T cells in ankylosing spondylitis. Each CDR3 protein gets one entry after TCRdb re-called the 5' RACE reads with MiXCR. The table has a few hundred thousand distinct CDR3 sequences, around 25% seen once. Points from the study as a whole: The clones that were linked to disease were reported to be significantly enriched in matched synovial fluid samples from ankylosing spondylitis patients.

V lost 3 bases and J 4 bases, leaving 13 bases between the germline ends. Per the germline V gene, CDR1 is SGHDN and CDR2 is FVKESK. This CDR3 has 15 amino acids. For this clonotype: Its antigen is unidentified.

This chain links TRBV14 with TRBJ2-1; no clear D. The sample taken for sequencing was blood, either unsorted or a sorted T cell fraction (not recorded which). This clonotype was sampled from a male donor with ankylosing spondylitis or in good health (not recorded which). CDR3 nucleotides: TGTGCCAGCAGCCACCAACAAACTATTTACAATGAGCAGTTCTTC. This sequence encodes CASSHQQTIYNEQFF.